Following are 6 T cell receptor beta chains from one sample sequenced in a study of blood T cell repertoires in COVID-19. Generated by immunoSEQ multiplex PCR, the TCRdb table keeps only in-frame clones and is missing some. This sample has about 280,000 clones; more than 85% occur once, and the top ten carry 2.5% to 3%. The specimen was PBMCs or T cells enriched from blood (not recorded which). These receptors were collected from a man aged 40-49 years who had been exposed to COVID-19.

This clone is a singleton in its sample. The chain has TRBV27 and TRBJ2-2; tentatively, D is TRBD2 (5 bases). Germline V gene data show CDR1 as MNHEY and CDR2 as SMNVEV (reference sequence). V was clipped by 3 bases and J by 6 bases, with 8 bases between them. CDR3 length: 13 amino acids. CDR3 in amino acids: CASSLYGAGELFF. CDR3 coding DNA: TGTGCCAGCAGTTTGTACGGGGCCGGGGAGCTGTTTTTT.

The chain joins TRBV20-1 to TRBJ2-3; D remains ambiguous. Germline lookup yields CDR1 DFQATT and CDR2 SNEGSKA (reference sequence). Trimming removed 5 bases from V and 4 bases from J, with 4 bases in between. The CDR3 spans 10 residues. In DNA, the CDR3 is TGCAGTGCTGGCTCAGATACGCAGTATTTT. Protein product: CSAGSDTQYF.

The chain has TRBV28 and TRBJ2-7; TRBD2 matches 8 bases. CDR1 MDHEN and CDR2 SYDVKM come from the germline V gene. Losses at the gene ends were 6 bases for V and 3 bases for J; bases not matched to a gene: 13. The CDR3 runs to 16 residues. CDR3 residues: CASRAYGTSGDYEQYF. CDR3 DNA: TGTGCCAGCAGAGCCTACGGGACTAGTGGGGACTACGAGCAGTACTTC.

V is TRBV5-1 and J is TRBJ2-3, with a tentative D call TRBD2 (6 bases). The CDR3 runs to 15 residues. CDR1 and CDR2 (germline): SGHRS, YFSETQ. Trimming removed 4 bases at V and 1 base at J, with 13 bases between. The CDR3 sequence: CASSRGTGGTDTQYF. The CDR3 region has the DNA TGCGCCAGCAGCCGTGGGACGGGGGGCACAGATACGCAGTATTTT.

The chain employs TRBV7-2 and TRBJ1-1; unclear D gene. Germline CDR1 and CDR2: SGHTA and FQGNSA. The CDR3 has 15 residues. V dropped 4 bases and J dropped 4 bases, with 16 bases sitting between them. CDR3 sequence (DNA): TGTGCCAGCAGCTCGGCGACGGCGGGTGGCACTGAAGCTTTCTTT. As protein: CASSSATAGGTEAFF.

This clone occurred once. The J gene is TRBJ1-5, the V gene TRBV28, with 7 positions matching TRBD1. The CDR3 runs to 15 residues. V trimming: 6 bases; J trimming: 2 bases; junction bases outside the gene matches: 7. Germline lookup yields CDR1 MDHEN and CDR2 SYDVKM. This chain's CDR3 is CASSEPGQRNQPQHF. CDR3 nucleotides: TGTGCCAGCAGCGAGCCGGGACAGCGCAATCAGCCCCAGCATTTT.